These 12 T cell receptor beta chains were all obtained from the same sample, sequenced in a study of cytomegalovirus exposure and HLA in healthy donors. Profiled with immunoSEQ multiplex PCR; TCRdb holds only in-frame clones, not every one. The data hold about 66,000 clones, with roughly 96% observed a single time. The source material was PBMCs. Receptor source: a man younger than 35 in good health and CMV-seronegative.

The V call is TRBV20-1, the J call TRBJ1-1; D gene uncertain. Trimming cost V 7 bases and J 5 bases, with 11 bases left between them. This CDR3 is built from 11 residues. The V gene's germline CDR1 is DFQATT and CDR2 SNEGSKA (reference sequence). CDR3 amino acids: CSDTGGTEAFF. CDR3 in DNA: TGCAGTGATACGGGAGGGACTGAAGCTTTCTTT.

This clone was found a few times. The chain recombines TRBV7-9 with TRBJ1-1; no reliable D call. This CDR3 is 15 amino acids long. The V gene lost 3 bases and the J gene lost 6 bases, with 17 bases spanning the gap. The germline CDR1 and CDR2 sequences are SEHNR and FQNEAQ (reference sequence). CDR3 sequence: CASSFDYLPTPEAFF. Here the CDR3 DNA reads TGTGCCAGCAGCTTCGACTATTTGCCGACTCCTGAAGCTTTCTTT.

The chain links TRBV11-2 to TRBJ1-6; D remains ambiguous. This CDR3 has 15 residues. V was clipped by 1 base and J by 7 bases, with 11 bases between them. Germline V gene lookup returns CDR1 SGHAT and CDR2 FQNNGV. In DNA, the CDR3 is TGTGCCAGCAGCTTAGGCGGTATAGAAAATTCACCCCTCCACTTT. As protein: CASSLGGIENSPLHF.

Details on this clone: At one end the junction does not follow the germline gene, possibly because of a read error. The rearrangement joins TRBV5-4 to TRBJ1-2, with D perhaps matching TRBD1 (6 bases). The germline CDR1 and CDR2 sequences are SGHNT and YYREEE (reference sequence). This CDR3 comprises 14 residues. In DNA, the CDR3 is TGTGCCAGCAGGTTGGGGGGCGCGTCAGGTGGCTACACCTTC. This sequence encodes CASRLGGASGGYTF.

The CDR3 region is CASRVGGLFF. The CDR3, as DNA: TGTGCCAGCAGGGTCGGAGGGCTGTTTTTT. The chain links TRBV2 to TRBJ1-4; D gene uncertain. Trimming took 6 bases from V and 14 from J, leaving 10 bases between them. CDR3 size: 10 residues. Per the germline V gene, CDR1 is SNHLY and CDR2 is FYNNEI.

The V call is TRBV4-3, the J call TRBJ2-5, with D possibly being TRBD2 (5 bases). Germline loops: CDR1 LGHNA, CDR2 YSLEER. The CDR3 totals 16 residues. With 0 bases removed from V and 2 bases from J, the gap between germline ends came to 13 bases. The CDR3 reads CASSQDFPREQETQYF. For the CDR3, the DNA is TGCGCCAGCAGCCAAGATTTCCCCCGGGAACAAGAGACCCAGTACTTC.

The rearrangement joins TRBV4-2 to TRBJ2-2; tentatively, D is TRBD2 (6 bases). Germline V CDR1 and CDR2: LGHNA, YNFKEQ. The CDR3 covers 16 residues. V was clipped by 2 bases and J by 6 bases, with 16 bases between them. The CDR3: CASSQIVGGGAGELFF. The CDR3 DNA follows: TGTGCCAGCAGCCAAATAGTGGGAGGAGGGGCCGGGGAGCTGTTTTTT.

J is TRBJ2-7 and V is TRBV11-2; D ambiguous. CDR1 is SGHAT, CDR2 FQNNGV, per germline. The germline V and J ends were trimmed by 1 base and 3 bases, with 4 bases remaining between them. The CDR3 length is 12 residues. CDR3 sequence reads: CASSLVHYEQYF. The CDR3 DNA reads TGTGCCAGCAGCTTAGTCCACTACGAGCAGTACTTC.

The chain links TRBV7-8 to TRBJ2-2; 8 nucleotides match TRBD1. J gave up 5 bases and V 5 bases, and 7 bases lay outside the gene matches. This CDR3 contains 15 residues. Germline CDR1 is SGHVS and CDR2 is FQNEAQ. The CDR3: CASSTGTGGTGELFF. CDR3 in DNA: TGTGCCAGCAGCACCGGGACAGGAGGGACCGGGGAGCTGTTTTTT.

The genes are TRBV6-6 and TRBJ1-2, with 10 bases lining up with TRBD1. The germline CDR1 and CDR2 sequences are MNHNY and SVGAGI (reference sequence). V was clipped by 6 bases and J by 5 bases; unmatched bases: 0. This CDR3 has 12 amino acids. The CDR3 coding sequence is TGTGCCAGCAGGGACAGGGGGTATGGCTACACCTTC. It encodes CASRDRGYGYTF.

The rearrangement joins TRBV4-1 to TRBJ2-5; D gene unclear. Looked up from germline, CDR1 is MGHRA and CDR2 is YSYEKL. This CDR3 is built from 11 residues. With 5 bases removed from V and 3 bases from J, the gap between germline ends came to 4 bases. CDR3 in DNA: TGCGCCAGCAGCTCAGAAGAGACCCAGTACTTC. This gives the protein CASSSEETQYF.

The chain is built from TRBV28 and TRBJ2-7; no firm D call. V lost 5 bases, J lost 5 bases, and 16 bases lay in between. The CDR3 covers 14 residues. CDR1 is MDHEN and CDR2 is SYDVKM in the germline V gene. CDR3 loop: CASSPAGFDHEQYF. Written as DNA, the CDR3 is TGTGCCAGCAGTCCCGCCGGGTTCGATCACGAGCAGTACTTC.